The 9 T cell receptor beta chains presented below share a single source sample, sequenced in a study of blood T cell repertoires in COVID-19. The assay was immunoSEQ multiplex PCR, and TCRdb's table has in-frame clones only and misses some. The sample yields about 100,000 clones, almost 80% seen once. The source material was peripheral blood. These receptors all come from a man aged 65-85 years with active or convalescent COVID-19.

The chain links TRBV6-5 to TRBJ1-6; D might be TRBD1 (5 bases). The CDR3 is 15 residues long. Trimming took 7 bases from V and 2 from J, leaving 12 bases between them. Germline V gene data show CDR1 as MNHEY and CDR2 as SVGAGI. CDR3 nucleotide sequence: TGTGCCAGCACCGCCCGACAGCCCTATAATTCACCCCTCCACTTT. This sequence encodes CASTARQPYNSPLHF.

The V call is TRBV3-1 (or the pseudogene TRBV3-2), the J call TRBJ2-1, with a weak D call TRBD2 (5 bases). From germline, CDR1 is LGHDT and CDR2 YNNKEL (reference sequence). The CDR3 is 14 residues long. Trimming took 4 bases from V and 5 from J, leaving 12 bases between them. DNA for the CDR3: TGTGCCAGCAGCCCGGACTTAACCCACAATGAGCAGTTCTTC. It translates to CASSPDLTHNEQFF.

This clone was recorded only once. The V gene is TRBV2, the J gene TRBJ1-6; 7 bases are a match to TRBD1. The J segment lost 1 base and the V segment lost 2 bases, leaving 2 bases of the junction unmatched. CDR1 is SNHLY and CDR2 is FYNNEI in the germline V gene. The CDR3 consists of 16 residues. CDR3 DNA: TGTGCCAGCAGTGAAACACAGGGGTCCTATAATTCACCCCTCCACTTT. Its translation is CASSETQGSYNSPLHF.

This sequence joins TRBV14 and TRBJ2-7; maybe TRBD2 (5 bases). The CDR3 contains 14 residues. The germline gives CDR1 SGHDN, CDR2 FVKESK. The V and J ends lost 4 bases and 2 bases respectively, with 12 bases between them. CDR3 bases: TGTGCCAGCAGCCCTTTGACTACCCCCTACGAGCAGTACTTC. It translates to CASSPLTTPYEQYF.

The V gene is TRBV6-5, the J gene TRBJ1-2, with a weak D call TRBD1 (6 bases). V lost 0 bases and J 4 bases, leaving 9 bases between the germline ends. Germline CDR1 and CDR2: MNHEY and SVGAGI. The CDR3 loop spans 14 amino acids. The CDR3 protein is CASSYSPRGYGYTF. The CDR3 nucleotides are TGTGCCAGCAGTTACTCCCCCAGGGGCTATGGCTACACCTTC.

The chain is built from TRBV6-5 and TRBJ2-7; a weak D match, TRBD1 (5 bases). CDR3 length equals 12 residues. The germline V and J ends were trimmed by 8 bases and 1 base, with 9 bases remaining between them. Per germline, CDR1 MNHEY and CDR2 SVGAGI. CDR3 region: CASQGNSYEQYF. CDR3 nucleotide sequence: TGTGCCAGCCAGGGAAATTCCTACGAGCAGTACTTC.

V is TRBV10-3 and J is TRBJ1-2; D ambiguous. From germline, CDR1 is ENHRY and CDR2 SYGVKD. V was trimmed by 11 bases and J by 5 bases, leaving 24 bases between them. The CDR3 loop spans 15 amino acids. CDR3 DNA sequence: TGTGCCCTAAGAACCGCGGACCGGGGATCTTATGGCTACACCTTC. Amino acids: CALRTADRGSYGYTF.

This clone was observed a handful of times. The CDR3 nucleotides read TGTGCCAGCAGCCCCAGGGACTATGGCTACACCTTC. It specifies CASSPRDYGYTF. This sequence joins TRBV9 and TRBJ1-2; a possible D gene is TRBD1 (5 bases). This CDR3 contains 12 residues. V dropped 4 bases and J dropped 3 bases, with 7 bases sitting between them. Germline CDR1 SGDLS, CDR2 YYNGEE.

In nucleotides, the CDR3 is TGTGCCAGCAGTGTCCGATCGACAGAACTCGGAAACACCATATATTTT. Translating it yields CASSVRSTELGNTIYF. The chain joins TRBV25-1 to TRBJ1-3; D might be TRBD1 (5 bases). There are 16 residues in the CDR3. V dropped 4 bases and J dropped 4 bases, with 17 bases sitting between them. Germline V gene sequence: CDR1 MGHDK, CDR2 SYGVNS.